These 20 T cell receptor beta chains were sequenced from one sample in a study of CD8 T cells in Susac syndrome. RNA amounts of about 0.45 to 1 ug underwent reverse transcription with random hexamers. Via MiXCR, TCRdb re-called the immunoSEQ multiplex PCR reads, giving one row per CDR3 protein. Here the sample spans about 89,000 distinct CDR3 sequences, 80% to 95% being singletons. The sequenced sample was CD8+ T cells from PBMCs. The receptors derive from a human donor in good health.

This clonotype was counted once. The chain recombines TRBV11-2 with TRBJ2-5, with 8 positions matching TRBD2. This CDR3 is built from 15 residues. V gave up 4 bases and J gave up 6 bases; unmatched junction bases: 10. The germline V gene encodes CDR1 SGHAT and CDR2 FQNNGV. CDR3 protein: CASSWGLGRGQTQYF. The CDR3 DNA follows: TGTGCCAGCAGCTGGGGACTAGGGAGGGGTCAGACCCAGTACTTC.

This clonotype was observed a few times. The genes are TRBV6-5 and TRBJ1-1; TRBD1 matches 8 bases. The CDR3 has 14 residues. Germline CDR1 and CDR2: MNHEY and SVGAGI. The junction had 5 bases not matched to a gene; V was cut back by 3 bases and J by 5 bases. The CDR3 sequence is CASSYDRGGTEAFF. The CDR3 coding sequence is TGTGCCAGCAGTTATGACAGGGGAGGGACTGAAGCTTTCTTT.

The chain carries TRBV29-1 and TRBJ2-7; no reliable D call. This CDR3 comprises 13 residues. Trimming left V 4 bases short and J 0 bases short, with 10 bases between. Germline-derived CDR1 and CDR2 are SQVTM and ANQGSEA. CDR3 protein: CSVVTRFSYEQYF. CDR3 DNA: TGCAGCGTTGTAACCCGGTTCTCCTACGAGCAGTACTTC.

The chain has TRBV7-9 and TRBJ2-3, with D tentatively TRBD1 (5 bases). V dropped 3 bases and J dropped 4 bases, with 8 bases sitting between them. CDR1 SEHNR and CDR2 FQNEAQ come from the germline V gene (reference sequence). CDR3 length: 13 amino acids. CDR3 bases: TGTGCCAGCAGCTTGACAGATGCAGATACGCAGTATTTT. Translated: CASSLTDADTQYF.

The chain combines TRBV6-1 with TRBJ2-5; a possible D gene is TRBD2 (5 bases). The ends were cut back, 6 bases at V and 5 bases at J, with 16 bases in the middle. Germline V gene lookup returns CDR1 MNHNS and CDR2 SASEGT. The CDR3 has 14 amino acids. The CDR3 reads CASSLQSGWETQYF. The CDR3 DNA follows: TGTGCCAGCAGCCTTCAGTCGGGGTGGGAGACCCAGTACTTC.

V usage is TRBV5-4 and J usage is TRBJ1-1, with 9 positions matching TRBD1. CDR3 length equals 13 residues. Germline CDR1 is SGHNT and CDR2 is YYREEE (reference sequence). V was clipped by 7 bases and J by 5 bases; unmatched bases: 6. The CDR3 is CASLDRGRTEAFF. The CDR3 DNA follows: TGTGCCAGCCTGGACAGGGGAAGAACTGAAGCTTTCTTT.

DNA for the CDR3: TGCAGTGCCCATATTTGGGGGAGGGGTGAAGCTTTCTTT. Translated, it gives CSAHIWGRGEAFF. J is TRBJ1-1 and V is TRBV20-1; tentatively, D is TRBD1 (5 bases). This CDR3 region has 13 residues. Germline CDR1 DFQATT, CDR2 SNEGSKA (reference sequence). Trimming removed 6 bases from V and 7 bases from J, with 18 bases in between.

This chain uses TRBV6-1 with TRBJ1-5; D not resolved. Germline lookup yields CDR1 MNHNS and CDR2 SASEGT. The CDR3 sequence is 14 residues long. V was trimmed by 8 bases and J by 0 bases, leaving 11 bases between them. The CDR3 loop reads CASCRGDSNQPQHF. CDR3 nucleotides: TGTGCCAGCTGCCGAGGAGATAGCAATCAGCCCCAGCATTTT.

This clonotype was seen only once. The V and J genes are TRBV29-1 and TRBJ1-2; tentative D call: TRBD1 (5 bases). The CDR3 covers 16 residues. Germline CDR1 and CDR2: SQVTM and ANQGSEA. Deletions cut 0 bases from V and 0 bases from J, with 14 bases between. Written as DNA, the CDR3 is TGCAGCGTTGAAGACCCCGGGTGGGGGGCTAACTATGGCTACACCTTC. Translation gives CSVEDPGWGANYGYTF.

The DNA of the CDR3 is TGTGCCAGCAGCTCCACAGGGCATTACCTCTCCTACGAGCAGTACTTC. Protein sequence: CASSSTGHYLSYEQYF. This chain links TRBV5-4 with TRBJ2-7; D might be TRBD1 (6 bases). Germline-derived CDR1 and CDR2 are SGHNT and YYREEE (reference sequence). V lost 3 bases, J lost 0 bases, and 16 bases lay in between. This CDR3 is 16 amino acids long.

This chain uses TRBV6-6 with TRBJ2-3; D unclear. V lost 10 bases to trimming and J lost 2 bases, with 13 bases between them. This CDR3 is 13 amino acids long. Per the germline V gene, CDR1 is MNHNY and CDR2 is SVGAGI (reference sequence). CDR3 sequence reads: CATKSRHTDTQYF. CDR3 nucleotides: TGTGCCACCAAAAGCCGACACACAGATACGCAGTATTTT.

The chain has TRBV28 and TRBJ2-7; 7 bases align to TRBD1. In germline, CDR1 is MDHEN, CDR2 SYDVKM. The CDR3 spans 11 residues. The CDR3 region is CGWGRGYEQYF. The CDR3 region has the DNA TGTGGGTGGGGCAGGGGGTACGAGCAGTACTTC.

The chain employs TRBV15 and TRBJ2-5; 7 bases fit TRBD2. The V gene end was trimmed by 0 bases and the J gene end by 1 base; junction bases not matched to a gene: 11. Germline V gives CDR1 LNHNV, CDR2 YYDKDF (reference sequence). The CDR3 extends over 18 amino acids. The CDR3 DNA reads TGTGCCACCAGCAGAGAGGGTTTCTCAGCGGGGCCCCAAGAGACCCAGTACTTC. It translates to CATSREGFSAGPQETQYF. Complete variable domain (other parts from reference TRBV15 and TRBJ2-5): DAMVIQNPRYQVTQFGKPVTLSCSQTLNHNVMYWYQQKSSQAPKLLFHYYDKDFNNEADTPDNFQSRRPNTSFCFLDIRSPGLGDTAMYLCATSREGFSAGPQETQYFGPGTRLLVL.

The genes are TRBV7-9 and TRBJ2-7; no clear D. CDR1 and CDR2 (germline): SEHNR, FQNEAQ (reference sequence). The CDR3 spans 13 residues. Trimming removed 4 bases from V and 3 bases from J, with 10 bases in between. The CDR3 sequence: CASSSEILYEQYF. The CDR3 DNA is TGTGCCAGCAGCTCGGAGATACTCTACGAGCAGTACTTC.

The rearrangement joins TRBV5-1 to TRBJ1-2, with unresolved D. CDR1 is SGHRS and CDR2 is YFSETQ in the germline V gene. The CDR3 spans 15 residues. The ends were cut back, 4 bases at V and 6 bases at J, with 19 bases in the middle. As DNA, the CDR3 is TGCGCCAGCAGCCTCGGACCGCAACCGCTTCATGGCTACACCTTC. It encodes CASSLGPQPLHGYTF.

V and J are TRBV5-4 and TRBJ1-6; a weak D match, TRBD1 (5 bases). The V and J ends lost 4 bases and 11 bases respectively, with 22 bases between them. The CDR3 has 16 amino acids. Germline values: CDR1 SGHNT, CDR2 YYREEE (reference sequence). In DNA, the CDR3 is TGTGCCAGCAGCGACGGATCAGGGATATGGGCTGCACCCCTCCACTTT. Its translation is CASSDGSGIWAAPLHF.

The V and J genes are TRBV5-1 and TRBJ2-1, with a tentative D call TRBD2 (5 bases). Germline values: CDR1 SGHRS, CDR2 YFSETQ. The CDR3 contains 11 residues. Trimming cost V 2 bases and J 9 bases, with 6 bases left between them. The CDR3 region is CASSFEGEQFF. The DNA of the CDR3 is TGCGCCAGCAGCTTCGAGGGTGAGCAGTTCTTC.

This chain uses TRBV29-1 with TRBJ1-2; D is ambiguous. The CDR3 runs 11 residues. Looked up from germline, CDR1 is SQVTM and CDR2 is ANQGSEA. Trimming pared 7 bases from V and 4 bases from J, leaving 10 bases between. The CDR3 DNA reads as TGCAGCGGGGTCGCCGGCTATGGCTACACCTTC. Encoded protein: CSGVAGYGYTF. Filled out from reference TRBV29-1 and TRBJ1-2, the complete variable domain reads SAVISQKPSRDICQRGTSLTIQCQVDSQVTMMFWYRQQPGQSLTLIATANQGSEATYESGFVIDKFPISRPNLTFSTLTVSNMSPEDSSIYLCSGVAGYGYTFGSGTRLTVV.

The chain combines TRBV27 with TRBJ1-3; D gene unclear. There are 14 residues in the CDR3. Trimming stripped 6 bases from V and 4 bases from J, with 13 bases between. Germline V lookup: CDR1 MNHEY, CDR2 SMNVEV (reference sequence). The CDR3 DNA follows: TGTGCCAGCAGGGAAACGGGGTTCGGAAACACCATATATTTT. Protein product: CASRETGFGNTIYF.

J is TRBJ2-5 and V is TRBV20-1, with 8 positions matching TRBD1. Germline loops: CDR1 DFQATT, CDR2 SNEGSKA (reference sequence). The V segment lost 7 bases and the J segment 4 bases; nucleotides outside the gene matches: 17. The CDR3 spans 16 residues. The CDR3 sequence: CSVPRQGPLILETQYF. The CDR3 DNA reads TGCAGTGTTCCCCGACAGGGGCCGTTGATTCTAGAGACCCAGTACTTC.